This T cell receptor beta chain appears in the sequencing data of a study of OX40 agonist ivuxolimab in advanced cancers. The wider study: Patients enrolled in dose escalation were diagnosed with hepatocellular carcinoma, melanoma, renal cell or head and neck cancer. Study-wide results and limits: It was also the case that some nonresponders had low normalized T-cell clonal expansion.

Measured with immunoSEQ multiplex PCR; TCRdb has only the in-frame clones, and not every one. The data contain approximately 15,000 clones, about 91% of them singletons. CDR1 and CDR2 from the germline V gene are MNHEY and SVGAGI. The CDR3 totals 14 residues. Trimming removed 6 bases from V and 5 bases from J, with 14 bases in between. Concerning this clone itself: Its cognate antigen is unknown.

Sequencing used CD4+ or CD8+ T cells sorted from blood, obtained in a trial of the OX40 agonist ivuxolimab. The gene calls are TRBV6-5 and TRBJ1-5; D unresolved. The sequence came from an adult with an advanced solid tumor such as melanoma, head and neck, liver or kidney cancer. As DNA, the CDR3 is TGTGCCAGCAGCACCTCGGGAACCTATCAGCCCCAGCATTTT. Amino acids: CASSTSGTYQPQHF.